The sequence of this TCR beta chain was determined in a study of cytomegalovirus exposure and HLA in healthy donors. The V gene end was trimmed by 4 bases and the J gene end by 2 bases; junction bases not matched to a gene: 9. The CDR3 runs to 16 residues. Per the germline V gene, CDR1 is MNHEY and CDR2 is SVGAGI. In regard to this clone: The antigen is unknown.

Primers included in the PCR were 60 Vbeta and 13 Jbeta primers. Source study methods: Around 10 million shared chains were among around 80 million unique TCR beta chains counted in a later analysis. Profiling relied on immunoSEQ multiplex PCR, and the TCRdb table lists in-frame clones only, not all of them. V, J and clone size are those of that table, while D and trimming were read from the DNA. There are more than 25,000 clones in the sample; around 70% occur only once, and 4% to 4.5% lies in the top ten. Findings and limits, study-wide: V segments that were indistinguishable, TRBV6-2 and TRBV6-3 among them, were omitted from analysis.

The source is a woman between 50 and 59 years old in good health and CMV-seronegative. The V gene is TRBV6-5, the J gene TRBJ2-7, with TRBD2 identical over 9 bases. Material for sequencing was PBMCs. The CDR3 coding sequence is TGTGCCAGCAGTTCCTCCCTCCGCGGGGGGGCCTACGAGCAGTACTTC. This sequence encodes CASSSSLRGGAYEQYF.